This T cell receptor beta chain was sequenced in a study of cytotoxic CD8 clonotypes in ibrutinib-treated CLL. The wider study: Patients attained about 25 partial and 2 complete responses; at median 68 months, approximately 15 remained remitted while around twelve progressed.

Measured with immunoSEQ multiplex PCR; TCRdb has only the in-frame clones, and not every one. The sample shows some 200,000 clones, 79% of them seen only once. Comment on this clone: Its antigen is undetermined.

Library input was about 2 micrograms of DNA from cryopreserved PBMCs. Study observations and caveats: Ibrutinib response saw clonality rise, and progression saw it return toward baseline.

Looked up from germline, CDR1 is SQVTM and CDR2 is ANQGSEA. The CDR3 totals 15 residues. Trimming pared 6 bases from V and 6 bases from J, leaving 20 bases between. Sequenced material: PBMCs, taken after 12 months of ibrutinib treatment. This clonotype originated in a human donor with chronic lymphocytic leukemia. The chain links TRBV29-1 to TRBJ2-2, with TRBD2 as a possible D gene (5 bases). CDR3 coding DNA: TGCAGCGTCTTAGTTTTGGACTCTAAGGCCGGGGAGCTGTTTTTT. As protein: CSVLVLDSKAGELFF.